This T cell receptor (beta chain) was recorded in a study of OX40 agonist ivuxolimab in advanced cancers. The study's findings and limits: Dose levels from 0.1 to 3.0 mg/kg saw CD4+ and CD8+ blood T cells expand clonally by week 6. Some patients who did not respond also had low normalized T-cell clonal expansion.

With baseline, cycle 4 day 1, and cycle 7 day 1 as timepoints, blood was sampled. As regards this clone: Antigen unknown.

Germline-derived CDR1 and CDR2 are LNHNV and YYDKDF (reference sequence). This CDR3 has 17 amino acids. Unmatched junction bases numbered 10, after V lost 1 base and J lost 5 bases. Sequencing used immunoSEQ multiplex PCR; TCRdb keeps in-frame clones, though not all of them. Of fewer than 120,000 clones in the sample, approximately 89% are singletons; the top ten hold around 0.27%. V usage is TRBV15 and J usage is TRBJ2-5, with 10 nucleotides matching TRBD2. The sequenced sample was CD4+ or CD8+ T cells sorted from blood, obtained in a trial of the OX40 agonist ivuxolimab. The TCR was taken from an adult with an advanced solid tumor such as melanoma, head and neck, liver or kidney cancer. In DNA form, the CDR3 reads TGTGCCACCAGCAGAGGAACTAGCGGGATAAACGGGGAGACCCAGTACTTC. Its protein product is CATSRGTSGINGETQYF.